Following are 15 T cell receptor beta chains from one sample sequenced in a study of early T cells in non-severe SARS-CoV-2 infection. Via MiXCR, TCRdb re-called the 5' RACE reads, giving one row per CDR3 protein. The repertoire consists of some 76,000 distinct CDR3 sequences, with about 14% occurring once and the leading ten covering 12%. The source material was whole blood. The receptors derive from an adult who was a healthcare worker with PCR-confirmed SARS-CoV-2 infection or an uninfected control (not recorded which).

V usage is TRBV6-5 and J usage is TRBJ2-3, with 8 bases matching TRBD2. Per germline, CDR1 MNHEY and CDR2 SVGAGI. The CDR3 is 16 residues long. V dropped 0 bases and J dropped 5; count of bases not matched to a gene: 7. In nucleotides, the CDR3 is TGTGCCAGCAGTTACTCGAGTGCGGGGGGAATAGATACGCAGTATTTT. Amino acids: CASSYSSAGGIDTQYF.

In its sample, this clonotype was seen a few times. The V and J genes are TRBV2 and TRBJ1-1, with 8 bases that match TRBD1. The CDR3 totals 14 residues. CDR1 and CDR2 from the germline V gene are SNHLY and FYNNEI. The junction had 13 bases not matched to a gene; V was cut back by 6 bases and J by 10 bases. The CDR3 bases are TGTGCCAGCAGCCCGGGGCAGGGGGCAGTGGGAGCTTTCTTT. It is translated as CASSPGQGAVGAFF.

This clonotype was observed a few times. The CDR3 nucleotides are TGCGCCAGCAGCCAAGTGTTCCGACAGGGGAGATCTGGGGCCAACGTCCTGACTTTC. Translating gives CASSQVFRQGRSGANVLTF. The chain links TRBV4-3 to TRBJ2-6; 8 nucleotides line up with TRBD1. Per germline, CDR1 LGHNA and CDR2 YSLEER. The CDR3 contains 19 residues. After removal of 1 base from V and 1 base from J, the junction contained 9 bases not matched to a gene.

This clonotype was seen only a few times. The chain is built from TRBV7-2 and TRBJ1-2; maybe TRBD1 (5 bases). The V and J ends lost 5 bases and 8 bases respectively, with 24 bases between them. The CDR3 sequence is 16 residues long. Germline values: CDR1 SGHTA, CDR2 FQGNSA. CDR3 in DNA: TGTGCCAGCAGCCTTTCCACGGGCAGGGTCATAGGAGGCTACACCTTC. Its translation is CASSLSTGRVIGGYTF.

This clonotype was counted many times. The CDR3 region is CASSLNQETQYF. CDR3 nucleotide sequence: TGTGCCAGCAGTTTGAACCAAGAGACCCAGTACTTC. The chain recombines TRBV28 with TRBJ2-5; the D is unclear. The germline V and J ends were trimmed by 3 bases and 0 bases, with 2 bases remaining between them. CDR1 is MDHEN and CDR2 is SYDVKM in the germline V gene. The CDR3 is 12 amino acids.

The chain couples TRBV11-2 to TRBJ2-2, with D perhaps TRBD1 (6 bases). CDR3 length equals 19 residues. V lost 2 bases and J lost 2, with 21 bases in between. In germline, CDR1 is SGHAT, CDR2 FQNNGV. CDR3: CASSLSLLLKGVNTGELFF. Written as DNA, the CDR3 is TGTGCCAGCAGCTTAAGCCTACTTTTGAAGGGGGTAAACACCGGGGAGCTGTTTTTT.

This clonotype was detected only a few times. The V and J genes are TRBV4-1 and TRBJ2-2; the D gene is possibly TRBD2 (7 bases). CDR1 MGHRA and CDR2 YSYEKL come from the germline V gene. Trimming cost V 0 bases and J 5 bases, with 10 bases left between them. This CDR3 has 15 residues. The chain's CDR3 is CASSQEGGATGELFF. The DNA for the CDR3 is TGCGCCAGCAGCCAAGAAGGGGGGGCAACCGGGGAGCTGTTTTTT.

This clonotype turned up a few times. The chain carries TRBV3-1 and TRBJ1-1; D is uncertain. The germline gives CDR1 LGHDT, CDR2 YNNKEL (reference sequence). There are 14 residues in the CDR3. The V end was cut by 0 bases, the J end by 6 bases, with 11 bases between. CDR3 loop: CASSQDRLQSEAFF. The CDR3, as DNA: TGTGCCAGCAGCCAAGATCGGCTACAATCTGAAGCTTTCTTT.

The chain carries TRBV4-1 and TRBJ1-5; D ambiguous. Germline values: CDR1 MGHRA, CDR2 YSYEKL. This CDR3 comprises 15 residues. With 3 bases removed from V and 5 bases from J, the gap between germline ends came to 14 bases. CDR3 sequence: CASSQKELGYQPQHF. For the CDR3, the DNA is TGCGCCAGCAGCCAGAAGGAATTGGGGTATCAGCCCCAGCATTTT.

The J gene is TRBJ1-1, the V gene TRBV19; unclear D gene. The CDR3 is 14 residues long. Trimming shortened V by 10 bases and J by 3 bases, and 18 bases separated the two germline ends. CDR1 LNHDA and CDR2 SQIVND come from the germline V gene (reference sequence). The CDR3 region has the DNA TGTGCCACATCGGAGGGCCTGGGGTACACTGAAGCTTTCTTT. Its protein product is CATSEGLGYTEAFF.

V is TRBV29-1 and J is TRBJ1-6; D may be TRBD1 (5 bases). CDR1 is SQVTM and CDR2 is ANQGSEA in the germline V gene. V lost 6 bases and J 5 bases, leaving 11 bases between the germline ends. This CDR3 region has 13 residues. The CDR3 DNA reads TGCAGCGTCCTAGGACAAAATAATTCACCCCTCCACTTT. This gives the protein CSVLGQNNSPLHF.

This clonotype was detected only a few times. V and J are TRBV5-1 and TRBJ2-5; 9 nucleotides line up with TRBD1. The CDR3 spans 14 residues. Germline CDR1 reads SGHRS; CDR2 reads YFSETQ. V was pared by 5 bases and J by 5 bases, with 7 bases of the junction left unmatched. CDR3 sequence reads: CASRATGGGETQYF. CDR3 DNA sequence: TGCGCCAGCAGAGCCACAGGGGGCGGGGAGACCCAGTACTTC.

This clonotype was counted only a few times. The chain uses TRBV5-1 and TRBJ2-6; a possible D gene is TRBD1 (5 bases). V gave up 0 bases and J gave up 2 bases, with 12 bases separating them. Germline lookup yields CDR1 SGHRS and CDR2 YFSETQ. CDR3 length: 17 amino acids. This chain's CDR3 is CASSLGRVLPGANVLTF. The CDR3 nucleotides read TGCGCCAGCAGCTTGGGCAGGGTCCTTCCTGGGGCCAACGTCCTGACTTTC.

This clonotype occurred many times. This chain joins TRBV11-2 and TRBJ2-7, with TRBD1 matching over 8 bases. Germline V gives CDR1 SGHAT, CDR2 FQNNGV. The CDR3 has 14 residues. V gave up 5 bases and J gave up 2 bases; unmatched junction bases: 5. CDR3 DNA sequence: TGTGCCAGCAGCGGCAGGGGGCTGGCCTACGAGCAGTACTTC. Amino acid sequence: CASSGRGLAYEQYF.

The V gene is TRBV5-1, the J gene TRBJ2-1; TRBD2 agrees at 9 bases. V gave up 0 bases and J gave up 3 bases; unmatched junction bases: 4. Germline lookup yields CDR1 SGHRS and CDR2 YFSETQ. The CDR3 spans 16 residues. The CDR3 DNA reads TGCGCCAGCAGCTTGGTTTTTAGCGGGAGCTACAATGAGCAGTTCTTC. Protein product: CASSLVFSGSYNEQFF.